A single sample is the source of the 22 T cell receptor beta chains below, sequenced in a study of T cells in Graves' hyperthyroidism and ophthalmopathy. Amplification of TCR beta CDR3 regions used RNA as the template. During a first-round RT-PCR of the TCR CDR3, the HTBI primer set was used. TCRdb used MiXCR to reprocess the multiplex PCR reads, holding one entry per CDR3 protein. The top ten clones hold about a sixth of a sample with roughly 700,000 distinct CDR3 sequences, 17% of them seen once. Material for sequencing was blood. Receptor source: a man in his forties or fifties with Graves' hyperthyroidism.

This clonotype was observed at least ten times. V usage is TRBV27 and J usage is TRBJ1-1; TRBD1 aligns across 8 bases. V lost 4 bases to trimming and J lost 5 bases; unmatched junction nucleotides: 12. The CDR3 runs to 16 residues. CDR1 is MNHEY and CDR2 is SMNVEV in the germline V gene (reference sequence). CDR3: CASSSYYGQGPTEAFF. CDR3 DNA: TGTGCCAGCAGTTCCTATTACGGACAGGGACCGACTGAAGCTTTCTTT.

CDR3: CASIKDNVNTEAFF. The CDR3 region has the DNA TGCGCCAGCATAAAAGACAACGTGAACACTGAAGCTTTCTTT. V gene TRBV10-2 combines with J gene TRBJ1-1; D call uncertain. Looked up from germline, CDR1 is WSHSY and CDR2 is SAAADI. V was shortened by 7 bases and J by 0 bases, with 12 bases between the two germline ends. The CDR3 covers 14 residues.

This clonotype was recorded at least ten times. V is TRBV13 and J is TRBJ2-3; D gene uncertain. Germline V CDR1 and CDR2: PRHDT, FYEKMQ (reference sequence). The V and J ends lost 1 base and 3 bases respectively, with 14 bases between them. The CDR3 has 16 amino acids. CDR3 in amino acids: CASSLVSEMSTDTQYF. CDR3 nucleotide sequence: TGTGCCAGCAGCTTAGTGAGTGAGATGTCAACAGATACGCAGTATTTT.

The genes are TRBV5-8 and TRBJ1-2, with a possible D match to TRBD1 (5 bases). Trimming removed 0 bases from V and 7 bases from J, with 10 bases in between. The CDR3 runs 13 residues. Germline CDR1 reads SGHTS; CDR2 reads YDEGEE. In DNA form, the CDR3 reads TGTGCCAGCAGCTTGGTAGGGACGGGTGGCTACACCTTC. Translating it yields CASSLVGTGGYTF.

This clonotype was observed many times. The gene calls are TRBV30 and TRBJ2-2; weak D call: TRBD2 (5 bases). CDR1 and CDR2 (germline): GTSNPN, SVGIG (reference sequence). This CDR3 has 14 amino acids. V dropped 2 bases and J dropped 7 bases, with 14 bases sitting between them. Here the CDR3 DNA reads TGTGCCTGGAGTCCCGCGGGCATCTACGGGGAGCTGTTTTTT. Protein product: CAWSPAGIYGELFF.

This clonotype was detected only once. The gene calls are TRBV19 and TRBJ2-1, with TRBD1 as a possible D gene (5 bases). V gave up 0 bases and J gave up 7 bases, with 13 bases separating them. Germline CDR1 LNHDA, CDR2 SQIVND (reference sequence). The CDR3 totals 15 residues. DNA for the CDR3: TGTGCCAGTAGTATAGATCAGGGCGCAAAGAATGAGCAGTTCTTC. It is translated as CASSIDQGAKNEQFF.

This clonotype was counted at least ten times. J is TRBJ1-5 and V is TRBV19, with D possibly being TRBD1 (6 bases). CDR1 and CDR2 from the germline V gene are LNHDA and SQIVND (reference sequence). CDR3 length: 15 amino acids. The V end was cut by 7 bases, the J end by 8 bases, with 21 bases between. The CDR3 DNA follows: TGTGCCAGTACCCAAGGGGGACACGGAGTGGAGCCCCAGCATTTT. Protein: CASTQGGHGVEPQHF.

This clonotype was seen many times. The chain recombines TRBV3-1 with TRBJ2-7; D not certain. Trimming removed 0 bases from V and 3 bases from J, with 18 bases in between. This CDR3 is 17 amino acids long. The germline CDR1 and CDR2 sequences are LGHDT and YNNKEL (reference sequence). The CDR3 is CASSQDLRWPLIYEQYF. The CDR3 DNA reads TGTGCCAGCAGCCAAGATCTTAGGTGGCCGCTCATCTACGAGCAGTACTTC.

The rearrangement links TRBV14 to TRBJ2-3; D call uncertain. Trimming cost V 0 bases and J 2 bases, with 18 bases left between them. The CDR3 totals 18 residues. In germline, CDR1 is SGHDN, CDR2 FVKESK. The CDR3 region is CASSQDMTARFITDTQYF. DNA for the CDR3: TGTGCCAGCAGCCAAGATATGACTGCGCGATTTATCACAGATACGCAGTATTTT.

This clonotype has a handful of counts. V gene TRBV19 combines with J gene TRBJ2-2; maybe TRBD2 (6 bases). Germline loops: CDR1 LNHDA, CDR2 SQIVND (reference sequence). There are 16 residues in the CDR3. V was trimmed by 4 bases and J by 5 bases, leaving 17 bases between them. In nucleotides, the CDR3 is TGTGCCAGTAGTAGTGCCCCGGGCCGGGGGACCGGGGAGCTGTTTTTT. This translates into CASSSAPGRGTGELFF.

This clonotype was seen many times. This chain links TRBV6-1 with TRBJ2-5, with 9 bases lining up with TRBD1. Trimming cost V 6 bases and J 4 bases; bases outside gene matches: 12. Per germline, CDR1 MNHNS and CDR2 SASEGT. This CDR3 spans 16 amino acids. CDR3 bases: TGTGCCAGCAGCTCAACAGGGGGCCTGTCTCGAGAGACCCAGTACTTC. It translates to CASSSTGGLSRETQYF.

The chain employs TRBV9 and TRBJ2-5; possibly TRBD2 for D (7 bases). V was trimmed by 3 bases and J by 4 bases, leaving 22 bases between them. CDR1 is SGDLS, CDR2 YYNGEE, per germline. This CDR3 contains 17 residues. CDR3 protein: CASSGSSSGGRGETQYF. CDR3 nucleotide sequence: TGTGCCAGCAGCGGCTCTTCCTCGGGGGGCCGTGGAGAGACCCAGTACTTC.

The V and J genes are TRBV28 and TRBJ2-1, with D unresolved. V lost 7 bases and J lost 2, with 9 bases in between. The germline gives CDR1 MDHEN, CDR2 SYDVKM. The CDR3 extends over 13 amino acids. This CDR3 is CASNDGTYNEQFF. CDR3 DNA: TGTGCCAGCAATGACGGCACCTACAATGAGCAGTTCTTC.

V gene TRBV7-9 combines with J gene TRBJ2-7; D remains unclear. Germline CDR1 and CDR2: SEHNR and FQNEAQ (reference sequence). This CDR3 region has 11 residues. V dropped 5 bases and J dropped 5 bases, with 7 bases sitting between them. The CDR3, as DNA: TGTGCCAGCAGCCCCGGTGACGAGCAGTACTTC. Translating it yields CASSPGDEQYF.

The J gene is TRBJ2-1, the V gene TRBV7-9; D may be TRBD2 (5 bases). The CDR3 totals 14 residues. Deletions cut 3 bases from V and 7 bases from J, with 13 bases between. CDR1 is SEHNR and CDR2 is FQNEAQ in the germline V gene (reference sequence). The CDR3 is CASSFEGVVNEQFF. The CDR3 DNA sequence: TGTGCCAGCAGCTTTGAGGGAGTGGTAAATGAGCAGTTCTTC. Full variable domain (remainder filled in from reference TRBV7-9 and TRBJ2-1): DTGVSQNPRHKITKRGQNVTFRCDPISEHNRLYWYRQTLGQGPEFLTYFQNEAQLEKSRLLSDRFSAERPKGSFSTLEIQRTEQGDSAMYLCASSFEGVVNEQFFGPGTRLTVL.

This clonotype was observed many times. Here the CDR3 DNA reads TGTGCCAGCAGAACAGGGACAGGGATGAACACTGAAGCTTTCTTT. It specifies CASRTGTGMNTEAFF. This rearrangement joins TRBV2 to TRBJ1-1; 9 nucleotides line up with TRBD1. CDR1 and CDR2 (germline): SNHLY, FYNNEI. The CDR3 length is 15 residues. Trimming at V came to 6 bases and at J to 0 bases, leaving 5 bases not matched to a gene.

This chain connects TRBV30 to TRBJ1-2; D ambiguous. The germline V and J ends were trimmed by 5 bases and 10 bases, with 17 bases remaining between them. This CDR3 contains 12 residues. CDR1 is GTSNPN, CDR2 SVGIG, per germline (reference sequence). CDR3 region: CAWEGHEVSYTF. In nucleotides, the CDR3 is TGTGCCTGGGAGGGCCACGAAGTCTCCTACACCTTC. The full variable domain, completed using reference TRBV30 and TRBJ1-2, is SQTIHQWPATLVQPVGSPLSLECTVEGTSNPNLYWYRQAAGRGLQLLFYSVGIGQISSEVPQNLSASRPQDRQFILSSKKLLLSDSGFYLCAWEGHEVSYTFGSGTRLTVV.

This clonotype was recorded a few times. The CDR3 here is CASRPGTSYGYTF. The CDR3, as DNA: TGTGCCAGCAGACCCGGGACGAGTTATGGCTACACCTTC. J is TRBJ1-2 and V is TRBV6-1, with a tentative D call TRBD1 (5 bases). CDR1 and CDR2 from the germline V gene are MNHNS and SASEGT. The CDR3 is made up of 13 amino acids. Trimming stripped 6 bases from V and 5 bases from J, with 13 bases between.

To note about this clonotype: This may stem from a read error, because a much larger clone lies one nucleotide away. The V call is TRBV20-1, the J call TRBJ2-7; TRBD1 is a possible D gene (6 bases). Germline V gene lookup returns CDR1 DFQATT and CDR2 SNEGSKA (reference sequence). The CDR3 loop spans 14 amino acids. V lost 3 bases to trimming and J lost 0 bases, with 12 bases between them. The CDR3 DNA follows: TGCAGTGCTAGGTGGGGGCCTAGCTCCTACGAGCAGTACTTC. Translated: CSARWGPSSYEQYF.

This clonotype has at least ten counts. The CDR3 sequence is CASTTGVQEQFF. Here the CDR3 DNA reads TGTGCCAGCACGACAGGGGTTCAGGAGCAGTTCTTC. The chain uses TRBV18 and TRBJ2-1, with TRBD1 matching over 8 bases. Germline V CDR1 and CDR2: KGHSH, LQKENI. The ends lost 8 bases at V and 10 bases at J; junction bases unmatched: 7. This CDR3 comprises 12 residues.

This clonotype was counted many times. The chain joins TRBV5-1 to TRBJ2-1; TRBD2 aligns across 12 bases. V was pared by 4 bases and J by 9 bases, with 8 bases of the junction left unmatched. Germline V gene sequence: CDR1 SGHRS, CDR2 YFSETQ. The length of the CDR3 is 15 residues. Written as DNA, the CDR3 is TGCGCCAGCAGCCCACTAGCGGGAGGATCGAGTGAGCAGTTCTTC. Protein sequence: CASSPLAGGSSEQFF. The full variable domain, in which reference TRBV5-1 and TRBJ2-1 provide the parts outside the CDR3, is KAGVTQTPRYLIKTRGQQVTLSCSPISGHRSVSWYQQTPGQGLQFLFEYFSETQRNKGNFPGRFSGRQFSNSRSEMNVSTLELGDSALYLCASSPLAGGSSEQFFGPGTRLTVL.

The sample holds many counts of this clonotype. V usage is TRBV18 and J usage is TRBJ2-3, with 12 nucleotides matching TRBD2. Germline loops: CDR1 KGHSH, CDR2 LQKENI. With 2 bases clipped from V and 7 bases from J, the junction kept 4 bases outside the gene matches. The CDR3 sequence is 15 residues long. The CDR3 spells CASSPSLAGGHTQYF. In DNA, the CDR3 is TGTGCCAGCTCACCAAGTCTAGCGGGAGGGCATACGCAGTATTTT.